This T cell receptor beta chain was retrieved from a study of CD8+CD57+ T cells in acquired aplastic anemia. Those patients picked for sequencing had displayed CD8+CD57+ cell expansion on flow cytometry. TCR beta VDJ and CDR3 were profiled, and genomic DNA was the template. TCRdb processed the reads anew with MiXCR; each CDR3 protein has one entry. Seen here are about 240,000 distinct CDR3 sequences, around half observed once, and the top ten hold about 7.8%. Trimming cost V 4 bases and J 3 bases, with 19 bases left between them. Germline V gene data show CDR1 as LGHNA and CDR2 as YSLEER. The CDR3 sequence is 16 residues long.

The specimen sequenced was sorted CD4+, CD8+, or CD8+CD57+ T cells (not recorded which) from PBMCs. This sequence originates from a human donor with aplastic anemia. V is TRBV4-3 and J is TRBJ2-7; D might be TRBD1 (5 bases). The CDR3 region is CASSRAGMIGNYEQYF. The DNA of the CDR3 is TGCGCCAGCAGCCGAGCAGGGATGATTGGGAACTACGAGCAGTACTTC.